The T cell receptor beta chain under discussion was sequenced for a study of cytomegalovirus exposure and HLA in healthy donors. V dropped 6 bases and J dropped 3 bases, with 4 bases sitting between them. The CDR3 is 11 residues long. Looked up from germline, CDR1 is SEHNR and CDR2 is FQNEAQ (reference sequence). 60 Vbeta and 13 Jbeta primers were used in PCR. Profiled with immunoSEQ multiplex PCR; TCRdb holds only in-frame clones, not every one. Among about 130,000 clones, roughly 75% were seen once, and the ten largest hold 5.3%. The sequencing input was PBMCs. The origin of this receptor is a man aged 30 to 39 in good health and CMV-seronegative. The chain couples TRBV7-9 to TRBJ2-3; D is unclear. As DNA, the CDR3 is TGTGCCAGCAGTAAAACAGATACGCAGTATTTT. It translates to CASSKTDTQYF.